The text below deals with one T cell receptor beta chain. TCRdb keeps only in-frame clones here, not all; method: immunoSEQ multiplex PCR. The table includes some 180,000 clones, more than 80% detected once. The sample belongs to a study of blood T cell repertoires in COVID-19. Study at large: Samples came from the United States, Italy and Spain, spanning acute and convalescent COVID-19.

Germline CDR1 SGHTA, CDR2 FQGNSA. The CDR3 covers 14 residues. Trimming removed 1 base at V and 5 bases at J, with 11 bases between. The receptor was isolated from a middle-aged woman with COVID-19, enrolled during active disease. Material: peripheral blood. J is TRBJ2-5 and V is TRBV7-2; D remains ambiguous. The CDR3 is CASSLVAPRETQYF. CDR3 nucleotides: TGTGCCAGCAGCTTAGTGGCCCCCAGGGAGACCCAGTACTTC.